The 3 T cell receptor beta chains below come from one sample, sequenced in a study of graft-versus-host responses after intestinal transplantation. Produced via immunoSEQ multiplex PCR; TCRdb's table is partial and in-frame only. The sample carries more than 20,000 clones, 89% recorded once. The sequencing used PBMCs, collected roughly ten weeks after intestinal transplantation. Source of these receptors: a human patient who received an intestinal transplant, so some T cells may come from the graft donor.

This sequence joins TRBV27 and TRBJ2-7, with 9 bases aligning to TRBD1. The V segment lost 1 base and the J segment 1 base; nucleotides outside the gene matches: 2. The CDR3 has 15 amino acids. From germline, CDR1 is MNHEY and CDR2 SMNVEV (reference sequence). This chain's CDR3 is CASSLFGTGSYEQYF. The CDR3 DNA is TGTGCCAGCAGTTTATTTGGGACAGGGTCCTACGAGCAGTACTTC.

V usage is TRBV7-9 and J usage is TRBJ2-2; 10 bases are shared with TRBD1. Unmatched junction bases numbered 6, after V lost 5 bases and J lost 3 bases. The CDR3 length is 16 residues. Germline CDR1 reads SEHNR; CDR2 reads FQNEAQ (reference sequence). CDR3 region: CASSPGQGVDTGELFF. DNA for the CDR3: TGTGCCAGCAGCCCCGGACAGGGGGTAGACACCGGGGAGCTGTTTTTT.

The chain links TRBV4-3 to TRBJ2-7; a weak D match, TRBD2 (7 bases). Trimming took off 0 bases at V and 0 bases at J, with 12 bases between the two ends. This CDR3 has 16 residues. The germline V gene encodes CDR1 LGHNA and CDR2 YSLEER. In DNA, the CDR3 is TGCGCCAGCAGCCAAGATGAGGGGGGGGGCTCCTACGAGCAGTACTTC. Translating it yields CASSQDEGGGSYEQYF.